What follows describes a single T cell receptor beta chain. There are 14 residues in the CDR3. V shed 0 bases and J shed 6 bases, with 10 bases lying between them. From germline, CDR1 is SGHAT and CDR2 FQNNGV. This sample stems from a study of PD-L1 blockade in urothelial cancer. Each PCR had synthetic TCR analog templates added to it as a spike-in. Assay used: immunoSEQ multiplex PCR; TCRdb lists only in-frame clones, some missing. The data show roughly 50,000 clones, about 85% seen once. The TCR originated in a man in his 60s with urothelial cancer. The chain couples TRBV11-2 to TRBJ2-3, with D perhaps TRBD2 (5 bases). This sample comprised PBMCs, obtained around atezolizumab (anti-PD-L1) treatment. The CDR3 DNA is TGTGCCAGCAGCTTAGATTCGGGGATGGATACGCAGTATTTT. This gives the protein CASSLDSGMDTQYF.